Each of the 22 T cell receptor beta chains below was sequenced from the same sample in a study of blood T cell repertoires in COVID-19. The assay was immunoSEQ multiplex PCR, and TCRdb's table has in-frame clones only and misses some. The table has 250,000 or so clones, over 65% seen once; the top ten hold around 3.4%. Sequenced: peripheral blood. The receptor set was obtained from a woman older than 75 with acute or convalescent COVID-19.

The rearrangement uses TRBV2 and TRBJ2-3, with a weak D call TRBD2 (5 bases). CDR1 is SNHLY, CDR2 FYNNEI, per germline. The CDR3 is made up of 15 amino acids. The V end lost 4 bases, the J end lost 2 bases, and 13 bases lay between the germline ends. CDR3 sequence: CASSGRSGFTDTQYF. In nucleotides, the CDR3 is TGTGCCAGCAGTGGCCGTTCGGGATTCACAGATACGCAGTATTTT.

The chain carries TRBV2 and TRBJ1-5; possible D gene TRBD1, 6 bases. The V and J ends lost 6 bases and 3 bases respectively, with 12 bases between them. The germline CDR1 and CDR2 sequences are SNHLY and FYNNEI. This CDR3 has 14 amino acids. The CDR3 sequence: CASRGGQINQPQHF. CDR3 in DNA: TGTGCCAGCAGGGGCGGACAGATCAATCAGCCCCAGCATTTT.

This sequence joins TRBV7-2 and TRBJ2-3; D is ambiguous. V lost 5 bases and J lost 1, with 13 bases in between. CDR3 length equals 15 residues. Per germline, CDR1 SGHTA and CDR2 FQGNSA. The CDR3 DNA sequence: TGTGCCAGCAGCCCCCTAGAGAGGCGCACAGATACGCAGTATTTT. Residues: CASSPLERRTDTQYF.

Only a few counts were recorded for this clone. The chain has TRBV6-5 and TRBJ2-7; unclear D gene. Germline V gene sequence: CDR1 MNHEY, CDR2 SVGAGI. With 7 bases removed from V and 7 bases from J, the gap between germline ends came to 20 bases. This CDR3 has 14 residues. As DNA, the CDR3 is TGTGCCAGCAAGACACCCAGGCCCGTTTTTGAGCAGTACTTC. It codes for CASKTPRPVFEQYF.

This chain links TRBV14 with TRBJ2-4, with 7 bases fitting TRBD2. The J segment lost 0 bases and the V segment lost 6 bases, leaving 11 bases of the junction unmatched. CDR1 is SGHDN and CDR2 is FVKESK in the germline V gene. The CDR3 covers 17 residues. The chain's CDR3 is CASSSGRANIAKNIQYF. The CDR3 DNA is TGTGCCAGCAGTTCGGGGAGGGCAAACATAGCCAAAAACATTCAGTACTTC.

The gene calls are TRBV4-1 and TRBJ2-1, with TRBD2 matching over 9 bases. Germline CDR1 and CDR2: MGHRA and YSYEKL. This CDR3 has 18 residues. V gave up 2 bases and J gave up 4 bases; unmatched junction bases: 12. The CDR3, as DNA: TGCGCCAGCAGCCAAATAGATATGGGACTAGCAACTTACAATGAGCAGTTCTTC. Its protein is CASSQIDMGLATYNEQFF.

The chain couples TRBV27 to TRBJ2-3; D is undetermined. Deletions cut 3 bases from V and 4 bases from J, with 11 bases between. The CDR3 length is 14 residues. Germline V lookup: CDR1 MNHEY, CDR2 SMNVEV (reference sequence). CDR3 sequence (DNA): TGTGCCAGCAGTTTGGGCAGCCCCCCAGATACGCAGTATTTT. It codes for CASSLGSPPDTQYF.

This clone was seen a few times. This chain links TRBV7-9 with TRBJ1-2, with D possibly matching TRBD1 (5 bases). This CDR3 spans 14 amino acids. Per germline, CDR1 SEHNR and CDR2 FQNEAQ (reference sequence). The V end lost 5 bases, the J end lost 7 bases, and 17 bases lay between the germline ends. The chain's CDR3 is CASSTSQGYSGYTF. The CDR3, as DNA: TGTGCCAGCAGCACGAGCCAGGGCTACAGTGGCTACACCTTC.

The CDR3, as DNA: TGTGCCAGCAGCTTTAGCGGGGGCACAGATACGCAGTATTTT. Amino acid sequence: CASSFSGGTDTQYF. The V call is TRBV7-8, the J call TRBJ2-3; 8 bases are shared with TRBD2. From germline, CDR1 is SGHVS and CDR2 FQNEAQ. With V trimmed by 3 bases and J by 1 base, 0 bases remained unmatched. The CDR3 covers 14 residues.

The genes are TRBV9 and TRBJ1-1, with 9 bases matching TRBD1. CDR1 is SGDLS and CDR2 is YYNGEE in the germline V gene. With V trimmed by 4 bases and J by 1 base, 5 bases remained unmatched. CDR3 length: 15 amino acids. The CDR3 here is CASSHGTGRNTEAFF. The CDR3 DNA reads TGTGCCAGCAGCCACGGGACAGGGAGGAACACTGAAGCTTTCTTT.

The chain is built from TRBV4-2 and TRBJ2-1, with a tentative D call TRBD2 (7 bases). The V end was cut by 1 base, the J end by 4 bases, with 20 bases between. This CDR3 has 18 amino acids. CDR1 and CDR2 (germline): LGHNA, YNFKEQ. CDR3 DNA sequence: TGTGCCAGCAGCCAAGCCGTGGGACTAAGCGGGACATACAATGAGCAGTTCTTC. Translation gives CASSQAVGLSGTYNEQFF.

The chain employs TRBV28 and TRBJ2-2; D gene uncertain. Trimming took off 6 bases at V and 2 bases at J, with 7 bases between the two ends. The CDR3 is 13 amino acids. Germline V CDR1 and CDR2: MDHEN, SYDVKM. CDR3 DNA: TGTGCCAGCAGGCTATCAAACACCGGGGAGCTGTTTTTT. Translation: CASRLSNTGELFF.

A few counts support this clone. The chain joins TRBV19 to TRBJ1-1; 8 bases are shared with TRBD1. The germline V gene encodes CDR1 LNHDA and CDR2 SQIVND (reference sequence). The V segment lost 1 base and the J segment 0 bases; nucleotides outside the gene matches: 1. The CDR3 has 15 amino acids. Written as DNA, the CDR3 is TGTGCCAGTAGTATAGCGACAGGGGTGAACACTGAAGCTTTCTTT. Translated: CASSIATGVNTEAFF.

The table lists this clone with a few counts. This CDR3 is CASRLATEINSPLHF. CDR3 DNA sequence: TGTGCCAGCAGGCTCGCCACAGAGATAAATTCACCCCTCCACTTT. This chain joins TRBV2 and TRBJ1-6; no clear D. Germline CDR1 reads SNHLY; CDR2 reads FYNNEI. The CDR3 is made up of 15 amino acids. Trimming pared 6 bases from V and 7 bases from J, leaving 16 bases between.

The chain employs TRBV15 and TRBJ2-7; 9 bases align to TRBD1. The CDR3 contains 14 residues. Looked up from germline, CDR1 is LNHNV and CDR2 is YYDKDF (reference sequence). The junction had 7 bases not matched to a gene; V was cut back by 5 bases and J by 5 bases. This chain's CDR3 is CATSLQGAGDEQYF. For the CDR3, the DNA is TGTGCCACCAGCCTACAGGGGGCAGGGGACGAGCAGTACTTC. The full variable domain, rest sourced from reference TRBV15 and TRBJ2-7, is DAMVIQNPRYQVTQFGKPVTLSCSQTLNHNVMYWYQQKSSQAPKLLFHYYDKDFNNEADTPDNFQSRRPNTSFCFLDIRSPGLGDTAMYLCATSLQGAGDEQYFGPGTRLTVT.

This chain links TRBV5-1 with TRBJ2-7, with D tentatively TRBD2 (5 bases). The CDR3 extends over 14 amino acids. V was clipped by 1 base and J by 6 bases, with 14 bases between them. In germline, CDR1 is SGHRS, CDR2 YFSETQ. The CDR3 nucleotides are TGCGCCAGCAGCTTGTTCGACTACGCGGGCGAGCAGTACTTC. Amino acids: CASSLFDYAGEQYF.

This clone appeared a few times. The chain recombines TRBV19 with TRBJ2-2, with 9 bases lining up with TRBD1. Trimming removed 9 bases from V and 7 bases from J; junction bases left unmatched: 12. This CDR3 spans 15 amino acids. Germline V lookup: CDR1 LNHDA, CDR2 SQIVND (reference sequence). The CDR3 region has the DNA TGTGCCAGCGCTGACAGGGGGGTTAGAATCGGGGAGCTGTTTTTT. Its protein is CASADRGVRIGELFF.

This clone has more than one count but fewer than ten. This chain connects TRBV19 to TRBJ2-5; 11 positions agree with TRBD2. CDR3 size: 16 residues. CDR1 is LNHDA and CDR2 is SQIVND in the germline V gene (reference sequence). The V segment lost 6 bases and the J segment 5 bases; nucleotides outside the gene matches: 11. The CDR3 DNA reads as TGTGCCAGTAGCCCTATAGCGGGAGGGCCCCGGGAGACCCAGTACTTC. Translating it yields CASSPIAGGPRETQYF.

This clone has only one observation. The V call is TRBV3-1 (or the pseudogene TRBV3-2), the J call TRBJ1-6; a possible D gene is TRBD1 (5 bases). Germline V lookup: CDR1 LGHDT, CDR2 YNNKEL (reference sequence). The CDR3 is 13 residues long. V lost 4 bases, J lost 9 bases, and 10 bases lay in between. Written as DNA, the CDR3 is TGTGCCAGCAGCCGGCAGGGAGGTTCACCCCTCCACTTT. Translation: CASSRQGGSPLHF.

The chain is built from TRBV18 and TRBJ1-1; D remains ambiguous. Germline V gene sequence: CDR1 KGHSH, CDR2 LQKENI. CDR3 length equals 14 residues. Trimming removed 1 base at V and 0 bases at J, with 6 bases between. As DNA, the CDR3 is TGTGCCAGCTCACCACAGCCTATGAACACTGAAGCTTTCTTT. Translation gives CASSPQPMNTEAFF.

The chain employs TRBV2 and TRBJ1-2, with 7 positions matching TRBD1. J was trimmed by 5 bases and V by 6 bases; bases with no gene match: 3. This CDR3 has 12 residues. The V gene's germline CDR1 is SNHLY and CDR2 FYNNEI. CDR3 region: CASRQGSYGYTF. CDR3 DNA sequence: TGTGCCAGCAGACAGGGGAGTTATGGCTACACCTTC.

The chain links TRBV15 to TRBJ1-6, with D tentatively TRBD1 (6 bases). The CDR3 runs to 15 residues. Trimming cost V 5 bases and J 4 bases, with 12 bases left between them. Germline V gene data show CDR1 as LNHNV and CDR2 as YYDKDF (reference sequence). For the CDR3, the DNA is TGTGCCACCAGCTTTTCCCAGGGGTATAATTCACCCCTCCACTTT. It yields the protein CATSFSQGYNSPLHF.